The 22 T cell receptor beta chains below come from one sample, sequenced in a study of identical twins. TCRdb analysed the 5' RACE reads with MiXCR anew, one entry per CDR3 protein. The sample has fewer than 900,000 distinct CDR3 sequences; over 20% are singletons. A further study also used this sample, focusing on T cells expressing NK-cell markers.

The sequenced sample was PBMCs. The receptors shown here come from a woman in her late teens or twenties in good health.

The chain has TRBV4-2 and TRBJ2-5; D could derive from TRBD1 or TRBD2 (6 bases each). Trimming shortened V by 1 base and J by 5 bases, and 11 bases separated the two germline ends. CDR3 length: 14 amino acids. Germline CDR1 and CDR2: LGHNA and YNFKEQ. The CDR3 is CASSQAGAGETQYF. In nucleotides, the CDR3 is TGTGCCAGCAGCCAAGCGGGGGCGGGGGAGACCCAGTACTTC.

As DNA, the CDR3 is TGTGCCAGCTCAGCCTATACAGGGTTTAATAATTCACCCCTCCACTTT. It encodes CASSAYTGFNNSPLHF. The chain uses TRBV18 and TRBJ1-6, with D possibly matching TRBD1 (6 bases). Looked up from germline, CDR1 is KGHSH and CDR2 is LQKENI. The CDR3 is 16 amino acids. V lost 5 bases, J lost 5 bases, and 16 bases lay in between. Using reference TRBV18 and TRBJ1-6 for the parts outside the CDR3, the full variable domain is NAGVMQNPRHLVRRRGQEARLRCSPMKGHSHVYWYRQLPEEGLKFMVYLQKENIIDESGMPKERFSAEFPKEGPSILRIQQVVRGDSAAYFCASSAYTGFNNSPLHFGNGTRLTVT.

A few counts support this clonotype. J is TRBJ1-2 and V is TRBV20-1; 8 bases agree with TRBD1. This CDR3 is 13 amino acids long. Per germline, CDR1 DFQATT and CDR2 SNEGSKA (reference sequence). Germline trimming cut 3 bases from V and 5 bases from J; bases unmatched to any gene: 5. The CDR3 sequence: CSASDRGRYGYTF. The CDR3 DNA reads TGCAGTGCTAGCGACAGGGGTCGGTATGGCTACACCTTC.

Many counts were recorded for this clonotype. CDR3 protein: CASSYFRLRSSGANVLTF. Here the CDR3 DNA reads TGTGCCAGCAGTTACTTCCGTTTGAGGAGCTCTGGGGCCAACGTCCTGACTTTC. V is TRBV6-5 and J is TRBJ2-6, with unresolved D. V lost 1 base to trimming and J lost 0 bases, with 13 bases between them. This CDR3 comprises 18 residues. From germline, CDR1 is MNHEY and CDR2 SVGAGI.

The chain employs TRBV5-1 and TRBJ2-5; D possibly corresponds to TRBD1 (5 bases). V lost 1 base and J lost 1, with 11 bases in between. Germline loops: CDR1 SGHRS, CDR2 YFSETQ. This CDR3 contains 15 residues. The CDR3 coding sequence is TGCGCCAGCAGCTTGAGCCCAGGGTTCCAAGAGACCCAGTACTTC. Its protein product is CASSLSPGFQETQYF.

There are many counts of this clonotype. J is TRBJ2-7 and V is TRBV12-3 or TRBV12-4, with 8 bases lining up with TRBD2. V dropped 2 bases and J dropped 4; count of bases not matched to a gene: 4. This CDR3 is 14 amino acids long. CDR3 loop: CASSLRASGYEQYF. The CDR3 region has the DNA TGTGCCAGCAGTTTACGGGCTAGCGGGTACGAGCAGTACTTC.

V gene TRBV11-2 combines with J gene TRBJ1-1; weak D call: TRBD1 (5 bases). CDR3 length equals 13 residues. CDR1 and CDR2 from the germline V gene are SGHAT and FQNNGV. Trimming took off 0 bases at V and 11 bases at J, with 13 bases between the two ends. The CDR3 bases are TGTGCCAGCAGCTTAGACTACAGGACCCAGGCTTTCTTT. It is translated as CASSLDYRTQAFF.

This clonotype has more than one count but fewer than ten. V gene TRBV20-1 combines with J gene TRBJ2-7; D remains unclear. The germline V gene has CDR1 DFQATT and CDR2 SNEGSKA (reference sequence). V was pared by 3 bases and J by 3 bases, with 12 bases between. This CDR3 is 13 amino acids long. CDR3 sequence: CSASTQTNYEQYF. The CDR3 DNA reads TGCAGTGCTAGTACACAGACAAACTACGAGCAGTACTTC.

This clonotype was counted only a few times. The chain uses TRBV12-3 or TRBV12-4 and TRBJ2-3; D possibly matches TRBD1 or TRBD2 (6 bases each). Trimming shortened V by 6 bases and J by 0 bases, and 13 bases separated the two germline ends. The CDR3 length is 15 residues. In DNA, the CDR3 is TGTGCCAGCAGCCTGAGGGGGGCCAGCACAGATACGCAGTATTTT. Translating it yields CASSLRGASTDTQYF.

This chain joins TRBV20-1 and TRBJ2-3; 12 bases align to TRBD2. CDR1 and CDR2 from the germline V gene are DFQATT and SNEGSKA (reference sequence). V trimming: 0 bases; J trimming: 2 bases; junction bases outside the gene matches: 6. This CDR3 comprises 17 residues. The CDR3 nucleotides read TGCAGTGCTAGAGATCTTACTAGCGGGGGGATCACAGATACGCAGTATTTT. Protein: CSARDLTSGGITDTQYF.

This chain uses TRBV20-1 with TRBJ2-1, with 12 bases identical to TRBD2. CDR1 and CDR2 (germline): DFQATT, SNEGSKA (reference sequence). J gave up 8 bases and V 4 bases, and 6 bases lay outside the gene matches. The CDR3 spans 14 residues. The CDR3: CSAKPGLAGYEQFF. CDR3 in DNA: TGCAGTGCTAAGCCGGGACTAGCGGGTTATGAGCAGTTCTTC.

This clonotype was recorded a few times. The J gene is TRBJ1-1, the V gene TRBV10-3; 7 bases are a match to TRBD1. The CDR3 sequence is 14 residues long. With V trimmed by 3 bases and J by 5 bases, 6 bases remained unmatched. Per the germline V gene, CDR1 is ENHRY and CDR2 is SYGVKD. The CDR3 sequence: CAISDHTTGTEAFF. Written as DNA, the CDR3 is TGTGCCATCAGTGACCACACGACAGGGACTGAAGCTTTCTTT.

V gene TRBV20-1 combines with J gene TRBJ2-6; 9 positions match TRBD1. Germline CDR1 and CDR2: DFQATT and SNEGSKA (reference sequence). V lost 6 bases and J lost 4; bases outside the gene matches: 4. CDR3 length: 14 residues. CDR3 protein: CSAPGTGGANVLTF. The DNA for the CDR3 is TGCAGTGCGCCTGGGACAGGGGGGGCCAACGTCCTGACTTTC.

The J gene is TRBJ2-1, the V gene TRBV7-9; the D is unclear. Germline V gene lookup returns CDR1 SEHNR and CDR2 FQNEAQ (reference sequence). This CDR3 is 17 amino acids long. The V end lost 4 bases, the J end lost 2 bases, and 18 bases lay between the germline ends. The DNA of the CDR3 is TGTGCCAGCAGCTCCCTCCTAGGGATAGAGGCCTACAATGAGCAGTTCTTC. Protein: CASSSLLGIEAYNEQFF.

This clonotype was counted between two and nine times. The chain employs TRBV2 and TRBJ1-4; perhaps TRBD1 as D (6 bases). V was clipped by 10 bases and J by 11 bases, with 14 bases between them. Germline V gives CDR1 SNHLY, CDR2 FYNNEI. The CDR3 is 11 amino acids. For the CDR3, the DNA is TGTGCCACCCTGGACAGTCTGAAACTGTTTTTT. Its translation: CATLDSLKLFF.

This clonotype appeared many times. The rearrangement joins TRBV20-1 to TRBJ1-2; D remains unclear. The CDR3 sequence is 9 residues long. Germline V gene data show CDR1 as DFQATT and CDR2 as SNEGSKA (reference sequence). The germline V and J ends were trimmed by 6 bases and 8 bases, with 7 bases remaining between them. The DNA of the CDR3 is TGCAGTGCCCTCCCCGGCTACACCTTC. Translation gives CSALPGYTF.

The rearrangement uses TRBV20-1 and TRBJ2-1; 7 bases are a match to TRBD2. The junction had 8 bases not matched to a gene; V was cut back by 3 bases and J by 9 bases. The V gene's germline CDR1 is DFQATT and CDR2 SNEGSKA (reference sequence). The CDR3 contains 13 residues. CDR3 coding DNA: TGCAGTGCTAGGGGCGGGAGATGGGGTGAGCAGTTCTTC. This encodes CSARGGRWGEQFF.

The chain is built from TRBV20-1 and TRBJ2-1, with TRBD2 matching over 10 bases. The CDR3 has 16 residues. The germline V gene encodes CDR1 DFQATT and CDR2 SNEGSKA (reference sequence). After removal of 8 bases from V and 4 bases from J, the junction contained 14 bases not matched to a gene. In nucleotides, the CDR3 is TGCAGTTCCTCGAGGGGAGCGGGGGGGTTATACAATGAGCAGTTCTTC. Amino acids: CSSSRGAGGLYNEQFF.

The V call is TRBV6-5, the J call TRBJ1-5; D is perhaps TRBD1 (6 bases). The V gene lost 0 bases and the J gene lost 6 bases, with 12 bases spanning the gap. The CDR3 spans 15 residues. The germline V gene has CDR1 MNHEY and CDR2 SVGAGI. As DNA, the CDR3 is TGTGCCAGCAGTTACTCTCGGGGGGCAAGTCAGCCCCAGCATTTT. It specifies CASSYSRGASQPQHF.

The chain joins TRBV20-1 to TRBJ1-2; D perhaps matches TRBD1 (5 bases). There are 14 residues in the CDR3. The V gene lost 3 bases and the J gene lost 2 bases, with 13 bases spanning the gap. The germline V gene encodes CDR1 DFQATT and CDR2 SNEGSKA (reference sequence). The CDR3 protein is CSARGQGPNYGYTF. Here the CDR3 DNA reads TGCAGTGCTAGGGGTCAGGGACCCAACTATGGCTACACCTTC.

This clonotype was found many times. The chain recombines TRBV20-1 with TRBJ2-1; 7 positions agree with TRBD1. V trimming: 0 bases; J trimming: 0 bases; junction bases outside the gene matches: 5. Germline lookup yields CDR1 DFQATT and CDR2 SNEGSKA (reference sequence). This CDR3 spans 16 amino acids. CDR3 sequence reads: CSARDRGYVSYNEQFF. CDR3 in DNA: TGCAGTGCTAGAGACAGGGGGTACGTCTCCTACAATGAGCAGTTCTTC.

The chain recombines TRBV12-3 or TRBV12-4 with TRBJ2-7, with D possibly TRBD2 on 5 matching bases. Trimming cost V 5 bases and J 3 bases, with 11 bases left between them. CDR3 length equals 13 residues. The CDR3 reads CASSPWRSYEQYF. The CDR3 bases are TGTGCCAGCAGTCCCTGGAGGAGCTACGAGCAGTACTTC.